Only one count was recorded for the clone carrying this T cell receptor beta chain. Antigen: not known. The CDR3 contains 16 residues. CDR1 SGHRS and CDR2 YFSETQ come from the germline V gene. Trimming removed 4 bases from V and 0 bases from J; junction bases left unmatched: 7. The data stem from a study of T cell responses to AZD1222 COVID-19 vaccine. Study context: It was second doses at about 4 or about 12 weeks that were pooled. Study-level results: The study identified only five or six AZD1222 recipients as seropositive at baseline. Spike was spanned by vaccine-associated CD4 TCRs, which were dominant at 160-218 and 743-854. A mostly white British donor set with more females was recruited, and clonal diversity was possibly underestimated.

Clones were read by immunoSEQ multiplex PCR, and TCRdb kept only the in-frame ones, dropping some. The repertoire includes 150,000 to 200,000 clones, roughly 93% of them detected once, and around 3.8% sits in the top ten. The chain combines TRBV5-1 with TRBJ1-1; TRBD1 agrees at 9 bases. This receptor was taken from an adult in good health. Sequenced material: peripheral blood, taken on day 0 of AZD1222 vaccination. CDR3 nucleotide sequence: TGCGCCAGCAGCCCTACCGGGACAGGGATGAACACTGAAGCTTTCTTT. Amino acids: CASSPTGTGMNTEAFF.